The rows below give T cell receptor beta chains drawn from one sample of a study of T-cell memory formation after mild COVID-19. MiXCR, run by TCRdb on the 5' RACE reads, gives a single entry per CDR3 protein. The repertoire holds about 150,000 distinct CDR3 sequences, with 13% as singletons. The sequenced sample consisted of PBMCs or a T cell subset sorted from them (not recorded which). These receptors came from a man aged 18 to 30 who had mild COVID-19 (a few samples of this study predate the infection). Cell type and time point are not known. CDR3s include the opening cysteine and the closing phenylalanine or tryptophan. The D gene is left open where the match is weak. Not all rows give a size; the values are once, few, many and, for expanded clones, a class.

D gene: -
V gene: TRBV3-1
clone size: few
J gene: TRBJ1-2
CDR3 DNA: TGTGCCAGCAGCCCACAAAGGAGCTATGGCTACACCTTC
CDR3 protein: CASSPQRSYGYTF

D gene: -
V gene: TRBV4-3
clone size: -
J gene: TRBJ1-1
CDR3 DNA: TGCGCCAGCAGCCAAGCCGCAGGGGCCACTGAAGCTTTCTTT
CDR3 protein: CASSQAAGATEAFF

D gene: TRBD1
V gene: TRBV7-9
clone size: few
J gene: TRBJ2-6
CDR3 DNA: TGTGCCAGCAGCTTAGGGCACGTGGGACAGGGCCTCTCTGGGGCCAACGTCCTGACTTTC
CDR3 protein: CASSLGHVGQGLSGANVLTF

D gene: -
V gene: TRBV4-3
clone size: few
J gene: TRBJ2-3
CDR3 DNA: TGCGCCAGCAGCCAAAGCCCTAGCGAGGATACGCAGTATTTT
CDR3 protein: CASSQSPSEDTQYF

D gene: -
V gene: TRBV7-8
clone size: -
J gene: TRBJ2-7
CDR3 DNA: TGTGCCAGCAGCAAAAGGAGGTTATCCTCCTACGAGCAGTACTTC
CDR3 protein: CASSKRRLSSYEQYF

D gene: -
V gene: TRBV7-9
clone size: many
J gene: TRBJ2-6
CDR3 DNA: TGTGCCAGCGGTAATCTGGGATCCTCTGGGGCCAACGTCCTGACTTTC
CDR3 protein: CASGNLGSSGANVLTF

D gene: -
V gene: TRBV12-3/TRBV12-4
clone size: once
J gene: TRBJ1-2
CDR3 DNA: TGTGCCAGCAGCCCAGGCGGGGAGTATGGCTACACCTTC
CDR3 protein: CASSPGGEYGYTF

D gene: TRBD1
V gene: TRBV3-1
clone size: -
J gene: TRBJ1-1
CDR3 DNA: TGTGCCAGCAGCCCTTCCCGGGACAGGGGCCTTGAAGCTTTCTTT
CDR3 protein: CASSPSRDRGLEAFF

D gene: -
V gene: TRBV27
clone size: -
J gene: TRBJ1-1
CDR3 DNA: TGTGCCAGCAGTTCCGTTACAGGGCACACTGAAGCTTTCTTT
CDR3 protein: CASSSVTGHTEAFF

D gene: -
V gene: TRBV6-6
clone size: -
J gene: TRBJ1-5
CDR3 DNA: TGTGCCAGCAGTCCTGGGGGATATCAGCCCCAGCATTTT
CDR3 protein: CASSPGGYQPQHF

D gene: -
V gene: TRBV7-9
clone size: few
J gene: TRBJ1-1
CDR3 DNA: TGTGCCAGCAGCTTAGGAAGGGGTCCTGAAGCTTTCTTT
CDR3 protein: CASSLGRGPEAFF

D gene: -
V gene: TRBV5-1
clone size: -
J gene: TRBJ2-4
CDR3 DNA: TGCGCCAGCAGCGGAGGGGGGGCCTCCCTAAGTAACATTCAGTACTTC
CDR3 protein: CASSGGGASLSNIQYF

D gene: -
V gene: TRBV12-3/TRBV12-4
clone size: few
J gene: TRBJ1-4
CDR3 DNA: TGTGCCAGCAGTTTACCGTGGGGGGCGGCAGGAAATGAAAAACTGTTTTTT
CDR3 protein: CASSLPWGAAGNEKLFF

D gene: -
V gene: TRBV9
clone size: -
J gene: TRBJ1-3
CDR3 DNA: TGTGCCAGCAGCGTAGATCCCCGAAGCTCTGGAAACACCATATATTTT
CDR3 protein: CASSVDPRSSGNTIYF

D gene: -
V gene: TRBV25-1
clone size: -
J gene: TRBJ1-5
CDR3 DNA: TGTGCCAGCAGTGAGTGGGGGGCAAAGCAGCCCCAGCATTTT
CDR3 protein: CASSEWGAKQPQHF